A selection of T cell receptor beta chains follows, all from one sample in a study of T cell responses to AZD1222 COVID-19 vaccine. Profiled with immunoSEQ multiplex PCR; TCRdb holds only in-frame clones, not every one. The table shows over 100,000 clones, with about 90% occurring only once. Sequencing was performed on peripheral blood, taken 28 days after the second AZD1222 dose. The receptors originated from an adult who received the AZD1222 COVID-19 vaccine. CDR3s include the opening cysteine and the closing phenylalanine or tryptophan. Fields, in order: D gene, V gene, J gene, clone size, CDR3 DNA, CDR3 protein. D genes are given only for firm matches. For some rows the clone size is stated as once, few or many, or as a class when expanded; others skip it.

TRBD2	TRBV19	TRBJ2-5	-	TGTGCCAGTAGTCGCTGGACTAGCGGGGGCGAAGAGACCCAGTACTTC	CASSRWTSGGEETQYF
-	TRBV4-2	TRBJ2-3	-	TGTGCCAGCAGCCAAGATCTTAGCACAGATACGCAGTATTTT	CASSQDLSTDTQYF
TRBD1	TRBV30	TRBJ1-5	-	TGTGCCTGGAGCGAAGGGACAGTTAGCAATCAGCCCCAGCATTTT	CAWSEGTVSNQPQHF
-	TRBV7-9	TRBJ1-4	-	TGTGCCAGCAGCTTAGGTGGTGAAAAACTGTTTTTT	CASSLGGEKLFF
-	TRBV11-3	TRBJ1-6	-	TGTGCCAGCAGCGCTGATGCCAGGGGAACCTATAATTCACCCCTCCACTTT	CASSADARGTYNSPLHF
TRBD1	TRBV28	TRBJ1-2	-	TGTGCCAGCAGTGTCATTGGACCGGGACAGGTGAACTATGGCTACACCTTC	CASSVIGPGQVNYGYTF
-	TRBV5-1	TRBJ1-1	-	TGCGCCAGCAGCTTTGAAGCGGACACTGAAGCTTTCTTT	CASSFEADTEAFF
-	TRBV4-3	TRBJ1-4	-	TGCGCCAGCAGCCAAGATCTTAAAACTAATGAAAAACTGTTTTTT	CASSQDLKTNEKLFF
-	TRBV19	TRBJ2-7	-	TGTGCCAGTAGTAGGTTTCAGGCGTCCTACGAGCAGTACTTC	CASSRFQASYEQYF
TRBD1	TRBV11-1	TRBJ2-3	-	TGTGCCAGCAACCGGGGACAGAGCACAGATACGCAGTATTTT	CASNRGQSTDTQYF
TRBD1	TRBV11-1	TRBJ2-7	-	TGTGCCAGCAGCTCGAATCGCCCGGGACAGGGCTGGGAGCAGTACTTC	CASSSNRPGQGWEQYF
-	TRBV24-1	TRBJ2-7	-	TGTGCCACCAGTGATCCAGGGATGGGCTGGGAGCAGTACTTC	CATSDPGMGWEQYF
TRBD1	TRBV9	TRBJ1-2	-	TGTGCCAGCAGCGCCTCCGGGACAGCTAACTATGGCTACACCTTC	CASSASGTANYGYTF
-	TRBV3-1/TRBV3-2	TRBJ2-1	-	TGTGCCAGCAGCCGGGGGGCCTTAAACAATGAGCAGTTCTTC	CASSRGALNNEQFF
-	TRBV10-3	TRBJ2-5	-	TGTGCCATAGCGCAGGGGCCCCAAGAGACCCAGTACTTC	CAIAQGPQETQYF
-	TRBV5-5	TRBJ2-5	few	TGTGCCAGCAGCACACTAGCTTCGGAGACCCAGTACTTC	CASSTLASETQYF